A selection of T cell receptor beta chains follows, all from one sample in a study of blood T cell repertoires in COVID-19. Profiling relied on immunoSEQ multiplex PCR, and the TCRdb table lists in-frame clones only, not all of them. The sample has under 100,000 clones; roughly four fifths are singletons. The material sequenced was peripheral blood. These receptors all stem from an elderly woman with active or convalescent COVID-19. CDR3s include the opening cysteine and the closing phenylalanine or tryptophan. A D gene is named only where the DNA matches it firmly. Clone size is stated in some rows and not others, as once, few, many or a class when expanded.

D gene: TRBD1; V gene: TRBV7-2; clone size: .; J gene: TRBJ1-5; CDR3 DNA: TGTGCCAGCAGTCGAGTAGGGGGGACAGGGGGCTTTCAGCCCCAGCATTTT; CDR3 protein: CASSRVGGTGGFQPQHF
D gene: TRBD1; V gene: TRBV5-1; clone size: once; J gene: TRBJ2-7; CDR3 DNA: TGCGCCAGCAGCCCCAGGGACAGTTCCTACGAGCAGTACTTC; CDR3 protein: CASSPRDSSYEQYF
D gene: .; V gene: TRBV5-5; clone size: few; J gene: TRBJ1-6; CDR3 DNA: TGTGCCAGCAGCGACAGACAGAATTCACCCCTCCACTTT; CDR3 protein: CASSDRQNSPLHF
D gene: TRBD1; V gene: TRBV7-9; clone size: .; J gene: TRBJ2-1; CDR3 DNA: TGTGCCAGCAGCTCACACAGGGGGCTCTACAATGAGCAGTTCTTC; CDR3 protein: CASSSHRGLYNEQFF
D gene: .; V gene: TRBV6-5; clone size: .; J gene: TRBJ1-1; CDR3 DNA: TGTGCCAGCACCCGTACAGGGACTGAAGCTTTCTTT; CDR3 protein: CASTRTGTEAFF
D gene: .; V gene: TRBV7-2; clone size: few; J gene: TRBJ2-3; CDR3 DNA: TGTGCCAGCAGCTTAGTGACTACAGATACGCAGTATTTT; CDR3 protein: CASSLVTTDTQYF
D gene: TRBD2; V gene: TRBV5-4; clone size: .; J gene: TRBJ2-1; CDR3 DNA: TGTGCCAGCAGCTTGGGTCGGGCTAGCGGGGGTTGGGAGCAGTTCTTC; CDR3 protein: CASSLGRASGGWEQFF
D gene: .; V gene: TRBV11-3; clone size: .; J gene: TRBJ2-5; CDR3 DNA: TGTGCCAGCAGCCTAGGGGGGGGCCCCCAAGAGACCCAGTACTTC; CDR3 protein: CASSLGGGPQETQYF
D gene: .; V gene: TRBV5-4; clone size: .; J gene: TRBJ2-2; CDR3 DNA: TGTGCCAGCAGCCCGACATCGAACACCGGGGAGCTGTTTTTT; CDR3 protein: CASSPTSNTGELFF
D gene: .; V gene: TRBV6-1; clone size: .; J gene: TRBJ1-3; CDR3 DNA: TGTGCCAGCAGTGAAATGGGGGCGAGCTCTGGAAACACCATATATTTT; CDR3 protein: CASSEMGASSGNTIYF
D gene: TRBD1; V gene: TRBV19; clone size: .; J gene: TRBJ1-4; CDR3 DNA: TGTGCCAGTAGTAGGGGACAGGGCGGAGAAAAACTGTTTTTT; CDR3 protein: CASSRGQGGEKLFF
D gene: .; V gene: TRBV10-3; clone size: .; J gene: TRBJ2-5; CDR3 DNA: TGTGCCATCAGTGGACATCTACAAGAGACCCAGTACTTC; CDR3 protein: CAISGHLQETQYF
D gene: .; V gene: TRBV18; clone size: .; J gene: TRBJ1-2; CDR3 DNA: TGTGCCAGCTCACCACTCAGAGAACTAAATAACTATGGCTACACCTTC; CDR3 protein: CASSPLRELNNYGYTF
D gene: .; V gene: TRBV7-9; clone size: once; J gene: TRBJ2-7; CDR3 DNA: TGTGCCAGCAGCTTGCAACAGGGTGAAGTCGAGCAGTACTTC; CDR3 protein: CASSLQQGEVEQYF
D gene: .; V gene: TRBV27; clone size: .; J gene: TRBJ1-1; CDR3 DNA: TGTGCCAGCAGTCCCTTTCCGGGGGATTTCAACACTGAAGCTTTCTTT; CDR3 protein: CASSPFPGDFNTEAFF
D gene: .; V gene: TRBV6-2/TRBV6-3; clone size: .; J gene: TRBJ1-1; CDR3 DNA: TGTGCCAGCAGTACTACCTTGACGAACACTGAAGCTTTCTTT; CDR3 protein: CASSTTLTNTEAFF
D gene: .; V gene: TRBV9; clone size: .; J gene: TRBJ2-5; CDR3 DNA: TGTGCCAGCAGCGTAGGGGGGGACGGAAGGACCCAGTACTTC; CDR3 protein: CASSVGGDGRTQYF
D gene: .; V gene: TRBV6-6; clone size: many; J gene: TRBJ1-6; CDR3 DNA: TGTGCCAGCATCAACAGCGGGTGGAATTCACCCCTCCACTTT; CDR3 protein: CASINSGWNSPLHF
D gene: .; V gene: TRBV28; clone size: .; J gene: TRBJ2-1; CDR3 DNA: TGTGCCAGCACCACTCCAGGGTACAATGAGCAGTTCTTC; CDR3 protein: CASTTPGYNEQFF
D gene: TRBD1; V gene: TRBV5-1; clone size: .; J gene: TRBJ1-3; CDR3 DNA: TGCGCCAGCAGCTTACAGGGGACCGTGGGAGGAAACACCATATATTTT; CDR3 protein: CASSLQGTVGGNTIYF
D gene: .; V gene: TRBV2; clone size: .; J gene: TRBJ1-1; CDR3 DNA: TGTGCCAGCAGTCCTGGACAGTTTGAAGCTTTCTTT; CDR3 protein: CASSPGQFEAFF
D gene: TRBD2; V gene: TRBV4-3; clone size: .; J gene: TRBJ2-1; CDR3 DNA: TGCGCCAGCAGCCAAGTTGCGACTAGCGGGGGGGATGAGCAGTTCTTC; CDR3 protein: CASSQVATSGGDEQFF
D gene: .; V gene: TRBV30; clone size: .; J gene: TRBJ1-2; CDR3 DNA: TGTGCCTGCCGCCCACTGGACTATGGCTACACCTTC; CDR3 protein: CACRPLDYGYTF
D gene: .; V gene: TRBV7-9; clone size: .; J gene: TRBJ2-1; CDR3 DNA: TGTGCCAGCACGTTGTCTTATGAGCAGTTCTTC; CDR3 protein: CASTLSYEQFF
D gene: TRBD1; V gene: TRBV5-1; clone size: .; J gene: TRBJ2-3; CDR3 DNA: TGCGCCAGCAGCTTCCTCCAGGGGGCGGCAGATACGCAGTATTTT; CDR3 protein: CASSFLQGAADTQYF
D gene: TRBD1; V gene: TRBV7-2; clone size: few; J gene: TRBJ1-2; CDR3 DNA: TGTGCCAGCAGGGACGACAGGGGTCGATATGGCTACACCTTC; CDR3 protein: CASRDDRGRYGYTF
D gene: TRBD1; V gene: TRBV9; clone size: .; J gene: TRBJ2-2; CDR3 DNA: TGTGCCAGCAGCCCCGGGACAGGATACACCGGGGAGCTGTTTTTT; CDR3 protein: CASSPGTGYTGELFF
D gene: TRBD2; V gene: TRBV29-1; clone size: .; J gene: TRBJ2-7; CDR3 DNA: TGCAGCGCCGCTAGCGGGGGAACCTACGAGCAGTACTTC; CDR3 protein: CSAASGGTYEQYF
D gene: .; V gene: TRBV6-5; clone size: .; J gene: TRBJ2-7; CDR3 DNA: TGTGCCAGCAGATACGGAGGGGGGGTCAATGAGCAGTACTTC; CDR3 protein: CASRYGGGVNEQYF
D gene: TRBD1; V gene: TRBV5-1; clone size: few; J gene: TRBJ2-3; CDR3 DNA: TGCGCCAGCAGCTTGGACCCCCAGGGGGCGATGAGCACAGATACGCAGTATTTT; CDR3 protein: CASSLDPQGAMSTDTQYF
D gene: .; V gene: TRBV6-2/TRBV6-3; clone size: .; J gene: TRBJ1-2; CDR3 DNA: TGTGCCAGCAGTTACGCCAGGGGACGCGGCTACACCTTC; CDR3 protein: CASSYARGRGYTF
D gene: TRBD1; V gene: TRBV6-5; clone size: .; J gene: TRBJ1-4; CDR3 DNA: TGTGCCAGCAAAGACAGGGGCAGTAGTGAAAAACTGTTTTTT; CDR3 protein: CASKDRGSSEKLFF
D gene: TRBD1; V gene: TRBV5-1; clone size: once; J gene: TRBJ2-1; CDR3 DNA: TGCGCCAGCAGCTTGGTGGACAGGTTATACAATGAGCAGTTCTTC; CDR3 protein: CASSLVDRLYNEQFF
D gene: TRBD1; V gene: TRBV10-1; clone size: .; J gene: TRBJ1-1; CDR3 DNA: TGCGCCAGCAGTGATGACAGGGCGGACACTGAAGCTTTCTTT; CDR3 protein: CASSDDRADTEAFF
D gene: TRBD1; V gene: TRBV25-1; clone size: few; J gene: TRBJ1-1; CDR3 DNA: TGTGCCAGCACAACAGGGGGCGCGGGCACTGAAGCTTTCTTT; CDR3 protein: CASTTGGAGTEAFF
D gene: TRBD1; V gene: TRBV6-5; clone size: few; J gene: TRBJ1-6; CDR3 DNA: TGTGCCAGCATCCCACAGGGGGCTGGCAATTCACCCCTCCACTTT; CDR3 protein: CASIPQGAGNSPLHF
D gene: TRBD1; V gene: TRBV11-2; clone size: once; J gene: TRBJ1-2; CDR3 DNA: TGTGCCAGCAGCTTTAGACCTTACCCGGGACAGGGGGGAGGCTACACCTTC; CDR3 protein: CASSFRPYPGQGGGYTF
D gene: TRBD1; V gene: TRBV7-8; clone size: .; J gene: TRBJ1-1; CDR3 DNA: TGTGCCAGCAGCCCCGACAGGGACAACACTGAAGCTTTCTTT; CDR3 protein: CASSPDRDNTEAFF
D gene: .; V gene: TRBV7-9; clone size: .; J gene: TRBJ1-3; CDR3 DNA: TGTGCCAGCAGCCGCCAGCGGGAGGCGTTCTCTGGAAACACCATATATTTT; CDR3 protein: CASSRQREAFSGNTIYF
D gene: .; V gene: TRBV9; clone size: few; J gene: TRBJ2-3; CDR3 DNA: TGTGCCAGCAGCGCTAGCACAGATACGCAGTATTTT; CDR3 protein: CASSASTDTQYF
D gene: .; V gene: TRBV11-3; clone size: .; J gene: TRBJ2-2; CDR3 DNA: TGTGCCAGCAGCGCGCCTAAGACCGGGGAGCTGTTTTTT; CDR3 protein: CASSAPKTGELFF
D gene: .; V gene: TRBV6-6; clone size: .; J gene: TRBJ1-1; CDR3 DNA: TGTGCCAGCAGTAACGGGGTGACTGAAGCTTTCTTT; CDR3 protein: CASSNGVTEAFF
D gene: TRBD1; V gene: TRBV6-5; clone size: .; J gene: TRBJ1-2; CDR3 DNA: TGTGCCAGCAGTCTAACTCAGGACAGGTTTTATGGCTACACCTTC; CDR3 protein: CASSLTQDRFYGYTF
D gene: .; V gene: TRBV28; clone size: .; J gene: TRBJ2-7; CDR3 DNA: TGTGCCAGCAGTTCCAGCTCCTACGAGCAGTACTTC; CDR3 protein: CASSSSSYEQYF
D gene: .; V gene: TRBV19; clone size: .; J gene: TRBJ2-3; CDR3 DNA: TGTGCCAGTAGTATGACAGGGAGGTCGATAGAAGATACGCAGTATTTT; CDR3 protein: CASSMTGRSIEDTQYF
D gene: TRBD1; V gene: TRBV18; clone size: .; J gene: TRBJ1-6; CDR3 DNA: TGTGCCAGCTCACCAGCAGTTATTCGGGACAGGGGATATAATTCACCCCTCCACTTT; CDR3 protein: CASSPAVIRDRGYNSPLHF
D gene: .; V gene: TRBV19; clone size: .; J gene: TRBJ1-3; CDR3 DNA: TGTGCCAGTAGTATTTCCTCTACCTCCGGAAACACCATATATTTT; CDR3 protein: CASSISSTSGNTIYF
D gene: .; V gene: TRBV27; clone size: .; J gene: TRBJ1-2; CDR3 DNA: TGTGCCAGCAGTCGGAGCCGGCGGGGAGACGGCTACACCTTC; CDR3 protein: CASSRSRRGDGYTF